The rows below give T cell receptor beta chains drawn from one sample of a study of metastatic and nonmetastatic thyroid tumors. Using MiXCR, TCRdb re-called clones from the PCR reads. The sample has about 70,000 clones, roughly 18% seen once. Sequencing was performed on blood. The origin of the receptors is a female donor with papillary thyroid cancer or a benign thyroid nodule (not recorded which). Some clones in this sample may be carry-over from other donors' samples. Each CDR3 is given with its conserved first and last residue. Fields, in order: V gene, D gene, clone size, J gene, CDR3 DNA, CDR3 protein. The D gene is left open where the match is weak. The size of a clone is reported for some rows only, either as once, few or many, or as a class for expanded clones.

TRBV11-2,TRBD1,many,TRBJ2-7,TGTGCCAGCAGCTTCCGGACAGGGGCGGGCTACGAGCAGTACTTC,CASSFRTGAGYEQYF
TRBV30,.,.,TRBJ2-7,TGTGCCTGGAGTAGCGGTGGGGCCTACGAGCAGTACTTC,CAWSSGGAYEQYF
TRBV19,.,few,TRBJ2-7,TGTGCCAGTAGTGAAGGACAGAAGAACGAGCAGTACTTC,CASSEGQKNEQYF
TRBV30,TRBD1,many,TRBJ1-4,TGTGCCTGGAGTGTACAAGGGGGCAAACTGTTTTTT,CAWSVQGGKLFF
TRBV20-1,TRBD2,.,TRBJ2-7,TGCAGTGCTAGAGAGGTAGCGGGAAACTACGAGCAGTACTTC,CSAREVAGNYEQYF
TRBV6-1,TRBD2,.,TRBJ2-2,TGTGCCAGCAGTCAACTAGCGGAGTTCACCGGGGAGCTGTTTTTT,CASSQLAEFTGELFF
TRBV5-4,.,few,TRBJ2-3,TGTGCCAGCAGCGCCCAGGGTACCACGAGGGGGACGCAGTATTTT,CASSAQGTTRGTQYF
TRBV5-1,TRBD1,many,TRBJ2-1,TGCGCCAGCAGCTTCGGGGACAGCAATGAGCAGTTCTTC,CASSFGDSNEQFF
TRBV7-9,.,.,TRBJ1-5,TGTGCCAGCAGCTTAGCGAGCAATCAGCCCCAGCATTTT,CASSLASNQPQHF
TRBV19,.,few,TRBJ2-5,TGTGCCAGTACCTCCAGGGCATCGAGAGGGGAGACCCAGTACTTC,CASTSRASRGETQYF
TRBV7-9,.,few,TRBJ2-5,TGTGCCAGCAGCTTAGCAGGTGGGGAGACCCAGTACTTC,CASSLAGGETQYF
TRBV19,TRBD1,many,TRBJ1-1,TGTGCCAGTAGTATAGCGCAGGGGGCGCGTAACACTGAAGCTTTCTTT,CASSIAQGARNTEAFF
TRBV24-1,.,many,TRBJ2-1,TGTGCCACCAGTGATTTTCGCCACAATGAGCAGTTCTTC,CATSDFRHNEQFF
TRBV5-1,.,few,TRBJ2-3,TGCGCCAGCAGCCCCCGGGACTCAGAAACTAGCACAGATACGCAGTATTTT,CASSPRDSETSTDTQYF
TRBV11-2,TRBD2,many,TRBJ2-1,TGTGCCAGCAGCTTAGTAGCGGGAGGTATCTACAATGAGCAGTTCTTC,CASSLVAGGIYNEQFF